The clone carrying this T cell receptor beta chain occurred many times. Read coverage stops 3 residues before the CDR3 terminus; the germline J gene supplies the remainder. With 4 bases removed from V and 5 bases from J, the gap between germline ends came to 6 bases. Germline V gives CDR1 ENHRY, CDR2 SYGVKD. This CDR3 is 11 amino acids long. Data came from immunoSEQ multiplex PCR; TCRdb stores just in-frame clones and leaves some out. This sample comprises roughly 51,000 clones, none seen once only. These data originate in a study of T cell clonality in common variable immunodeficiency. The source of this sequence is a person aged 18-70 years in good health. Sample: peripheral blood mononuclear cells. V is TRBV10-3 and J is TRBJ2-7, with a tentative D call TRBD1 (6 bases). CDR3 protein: CAISAGDEQYF. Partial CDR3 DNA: TGTGCCATCAGTGCAGGGGACGAG.